The next 17 T cell receptor beta chains were all read from a single sample in a study of OX40 agonist ivuxolimab in advanced cancers. TCRdb's table, derived via immunoSEQ multiplex PCR, lists solely in-frame clones and lacks some. The sample has under 70,000 clones, 75% to 90% seen once; the top ten hold approximately 1.5%. Sequences were derived from CD4+ or CD8+ T cells sorted from blood, sampled in a trial of the OX40 agonist ivuxolimab. These receptors all come from an adult with an advanced solid tumor such as melanoma, head and neck, liver or kidney cancer.

The J gene is TRBJ2-6, the V gene TRBV10-2; TRBD1 agrees at 9 bases. The germline V gene has CDR1 WSHSY and CDR2 SAAADI. With V trimmed by 6 bases and J by 4 bases, 7 bases remained unmatched. The CDR3 loop spans 16 amino acids. The CDR3 here is CASSKGQGQGANVLTF. The CDR3 nucleotides read TGCGCCAGCAGCAAAGGACAGGGGCAAGGGGCCAACGTCCTGACTTTC.

V usage is TRBV5-1 and J usage is TRBJ2-7; D is possibly TRBD1 or TRBD2 (6 bases each). Germline V gene lookup returns CDR1 SGHRS and CDR2 YFSETQ. This CDR3 comprises 12 residues. The V end was cut by 4 bases, the J end by 5 bases, with 10 bases between. The CDR3: CASSPEGDEQYF. The DNA for the CDR3 is TGCGCCAGCAGCCCGGAGGGGGACGAGCAGTACTTC.

This chain links TRBV7-9 with TRBJ2-1, with 9 bases matching TRBD2. CDR3 length equals 15 residues. CDR1 and CDR2 from the germline V gene are SEHNR and FQNEAQ (reference sequence). V dropped 1 base and J dropped 8; count of bases not matched to a gene: 6. The CDR3 DNA reads TGTGCCAGCAGCTTAGATCAGCTAGCGGGACATGAGCAGTTCTTC. It specifies CASSLDQLAGHEQFF.

J is TRBJ2-1 and V is TRBV30; 12 nucleotides align to TRBD2. CDR3 length equals 16 residues. The V gene end was trimmed by 0 bases and the J gene end by 9 bases; junction bases not matched to a gene: 9. The germline V gene encodes CDR1 GTSNPN and CDR2 SVGIG (reference sequence). CDR3 loop: CAWSVRGLAGNVEQFF. The CDR3 DNA follows: TGTGCCTGGAGTGTACGAGGACTAGCGGGGAATGTTGAGCAGTTCTTC.

This chain uses TRBV30 with TRBJ1-6; possible D gene TRBD1, 6 bases. Germline CDR1 is GTSNPN and CDR2 is SVGIG (reference sequence). The CDR3 is made up of 13 amino acids. V shed 3 bases and J shed 7 bases, with 10 bases lying between them. CDR3 in amino acids: CAWRYTGNSPLHF. The CDR3 nucleotides are TGTGCCTGGAGATATACAGGGAATTCACCCCTCCACTTT.

The table lists this clone with a few counts. The CDR3 here is CAWSGGTDTQYF. The CDR3 DNA reads as TGTGCCTGGAGTGGGGGGACTGATACGCAGTATTTT. The chain has TRBV30 and TRBJ2-3; D might be TRBD2 (6 bases). V was pared by 1 base and J by 6 bases, with 8 bases between. CDR3 length: 12 amino acids. Germline V gene sequence: CDR1 GTSNPN, CDR2 SVGIG (reference sequence). Full variable domain (missing parts from reference TRBV30 and TRBJ2-3): SQTIHQWPATLVQPVGSPLSLECTVEGTSNPNLYWYRQAAGRGLQLLFYSVGIGQISSEVPQNLSASRPQDRQFILSSKKLLLSDSGFYLCAWSGGTDTQYFGPGTRLTVL.

The chain carries TRBV11-1 and TRBJ1-6; maybe TRBD1 (5 bases). Deletions cut 3 bases from V and 4 bases from J, with 7 bases between. CDR1 SGHAT and CDR2 FQDESV come from the germline V gene (reference sequence). The CDR3 totals 14 residues. The CDR3 bases are TGTGCCAGCAGCTTCGACAGATATAATTCACCCCTCCACTTT. Encoded protein: CASSFDRYNSPLHF.

The chain carries TRBV10-3 and TRBJ2-4; a possible D gene is TRBD1 (5 bases). V lost 0 bases to trimming and J lost 6 bases, with 12 bases between them. This CDR3 region has 15 residues. Germline V CDR1 and CDR2: ENHRY, SYGVKD. CDR3 bases: TGTGCCATCAGTGAGTCGACGGGCAGGGTAAACATTCAGTACTTC. Translation: CAISESTGRVNIQYF.

The chain joins TRBV6-5 to TRBJ2-7; 12 nucleotides match TRBD1. Trimming cost V 4 bases and J 4 bases; bases outside gene matches: 8. Germline loops: CDR1 MNHEY, CDR2 SVGAGI. CDR3 size: 16 residues. The CDR3 loop is CASSSSGTGGGYEQYF. DNA for the CDR3: TGTGCCAGCAGTTCCTCCGGGACAGGGGGCGGTTACGAGCAGTACTTC.

This chain connects TRBV19 to TRBJ1-1, with a possible D match to TRBD1 (6 bases). Per the germline V gene, CDR1 is LNHDA and CDR2 is SQIVND (reference sequence). Trimming took 6 bases from V and 1 from J, leaving 9 bases between them. The CDR3 has 13 amino acids. Here the CDR3 DNA reads TGTGCCAGTAGACCGACAGGGAACACTGAAGCTTTCTTT. This encodes CASRPTGNTEAFF. Filled out from reference TRBV19 and TRBJ1-1, the complete variable domain reads DGGITQSPKYLFRKEGQNVTLSCEQNLNHDAMYWYRQDPGQGLRLIYYSQIVNDFQKGDIAEGYSVSREKKESFPLTVTSAQKNPTAFYLCASRPTGNTEAFFGQGTRLTVV.

This chain links TRBV7-2 with TRBJ1-5; 9 nucleotides line up with TRBD1. The CDR3 runs 14 residues. V lost 5 bases to trimming and J lost 6 bases; unmatched junction nucleotides: 5. The germline V gene encodes CDR1 SGHTA and CDR2 FQGNSA. CDR3 DNA: TGTGCCAGCAGCCGACAGGGGGGAAGTCAGCCCCAGCATTTT. Its translation is CASSRQGGSQPQHF.

There are a few counts of this clone. This chain uses TRBV18 with TRBJ1-2; D is possibly TRBD1 (6 bases). Per the germline V gene, CDR1 is KGHSH and CDR2 is LQKENI. Trimming shortened V by 2 bases and J by 4 bases, and 11 bases separated the two germline ends. The CDR3 length is 14 residues. CDR3: CASSPEGGSYGYTF. CDR3 in DNA: TGTGCCAGCTCACCAGAAGGGGGGAGCTATGGCTACACCTTC.

V is TRBV28 and J is TRBJ1-4; no reliable D call. Germline V gene data show CDR1 as MDHEN and CDR2 as SYDVKM. This CDR3 is 13 amino acids long. V was pared by 8 bases and J by 2 bases, with 9 bases between. The CDR3 region has the DNA TGTGCCAGCCGAGTTTCGACTAATGAAAAACTGTTTTTT. It translates to CASRVSTNEKLFF.

The chain links TRBV18 to TRBJ2-2; 7 bases map to TRBD1. The CDR3 consists of 16 residues. CDR1 is KGHSH, CDR2 LQKENI, per germline. V lost 0 bases, J lost 3 bases, and 4 bases stayed unmatched. CDR3: CASSPPTTGYTGELFF. As DNA, the CDR3 is TGTGCCAGCTCACCACCTACGACAGGGTACACCGGGGAGCTGTTTTTT.

J is TRBJ2-7 and V is TRBV27; weak D call: TRBD1 (5 bases). CDR1 is MNHEY and CDR2 is SMNVEV in the germline V gene (reference sequence). CDR3 length: 14 amino acids. V was pared by 3 bases and J by 4 bases, with 13 bases between. CDR3 bases: TGTGCCAGCAGTTTTTCCGACAGAACTTACGAGCAGTACTTC. The encoded protein is CASSFSDRTYEQYF.

This clone came up once. The J gene is TRBJ2-3, the V gene TRBV5-1, with 16 bases that match TRBD2. Germline assignment: CDR1 SGHRS and CDR2 YFSETQ. The V segment lost 4 bases and the J segment 4 bases; nucleotides outside the gene matches: 3. This CDR3 has 16 residues. The CDR3 region is CASSPGLAGGSDTQYF. The CDR3, as DNA: TGCGCCAGCAGCCCGGGACTAGCGGGAGGGTCAGATACGCAGTATTTT.

This sequence joins TRBV19 and TRBJ1-5; D is unresolved. The ends were cut back, 5 bases at V and 4 bases at J, with 6 bases in the middle. The CDR3 has 12 amino acids. Germline V gives CDR1 LNHDA, CDR2 SQIVND (reference sequence). The CDR3 protein is CASSFTNQPQHF. The CDR3, as DNA: TGTGCCAGTAGTTTTACTAATCAGCCCCAGCATTTT.